The 27 T cell receptor beta chains listed next were all sequenced from one sample in a study of blood T cell repertoires in COVID-19. Clones were read by immunoSEQ multiplex PCR, and TCRdb kept only the in-frame ones, dropping some. Seen here are some 45,000 clones, 80% to 90% observed once, and the top ten hold 15% to 17%. Sequenced material: peripheral blood. These receptors all come from a man between 60 and 75 years old with active COVID-19.

This sequence joins TRBV18 and TRBJ2-1; D is perhaps TRBD1 (5 bases). CDR1 KGHSH and CDR2 LQKENI come from the germline V gene. The CDR3 covers 15 residues. The V and J ends lost 2 bases and 4 bases respectively, with 12 bases between them. The CDR3 DNA sequence: TGTGCCAGCTCACCAAAAGACAGAACTTACAATGAGCAGTTCTTC. It codes for CASSPKDRTYNEQFF.

The chain carries TRBV6-1 and TRBJ1-5; 7 bases align to TRBD1. V was clipped by 6 bases and J by 4 bases; unmatched bases: 9. The CDR3 extends over 15 amino acids. CDR1 and CDR2 from the germline V gene are MNHNS and SASEGT. As DNA, the CDR3 is TGTGCCAGCAGGACGCGACAGGGTATGAATCAGCCCCAGCATTTT. Protein sequence: CASRTRQGMNQPQHF.

The chain is built from TRBV6-6 and TRBJ1-6, with 10 bases lining up with TRBD1. Germline V CDR1 and CDR2: MNHNY, SVGAGI (reference sequence). The CDR3 runs 14 residues. V gave up 5 bases and J gave up 9 bases; unmatched junction bases: 4. CDR3 residues: CASSRDRGLSPLHF. Here the CDR3 DNA reads TGTGCCAGCAGTAGGGACAGGGGACTTTCACCCCTCCACTTT.

The chain recombines TRBV6-5 with TRBJ1-2; 7 nucleotides match TRBD1. Germline CDR1 MNHEY, CDR2 SVGAGI. V was pared by 5 bases and J by 3 bases, with 3 bases of the junction left unmatched. The CDR3 consists of 13 residues. The CDR3 DNA follows: TGTGCCAGCAGTCCTACAGGGGACTATGGCTACACCTTC. Protein sequence: CASSPTGDYGYTF.

This clone was observed once. V usage is TRBV6-5 and J usage is TRBJ1-4, with 11 nucleotides matching TRBD1. The CDR3 is 14 amino acids. J gave up 6 bases and V 7 bases, and 4 bases lay outside the gene matches. CDR1 and CDR2 from the germline V gene are MNHEY and SVGAGI. CDR3 sequence: CASTPGQGDEKLFF. The CDR3 DNA is TGTGCCAGCACTCCGGGACAGGGGGATGAAAAACTGTTTTTT.

This chain connects TRBV27 to TRBJ1-4, with D perhaps TRBD1 (6 bases). The ends were cut back, 5 bases at V and 6 bases at J, with 13 bases in the middle. The germline V gene has CDR1 MNHEY and CDR2 SMNVEV (reference sequence). The CDR3 covers 14 residues. The CDR3 loop reads CASSVTRTDEKLFF. DNA of the CDR3: TGTGCCAGCAGTGTGACCAGGACAGATGAAAAACTGTTTTTT.

Written as DNA, the CDR3 is TGTGCCAGCAGCCGGGGGATCAGGGGGGCTAACACCGGGGAGCTGTTTTTT. This translates into CASSRGIRGANTGELFF. The chain recombines TRBV5-4 with TRBJ2-2; the D gene is possibly TRBD1 (7 bases). The CDR3 has 17 amino acids. The germline gives CDR1 SGHNT, CDR2 YYREEE (reference sequence). The V and J ends lost 4 bases and 2 bases respectively, with 18 bases between them. Using reference TRBV5-4 and TRBJ2-2 for the parts outside the CDR3, the full variable domain is ETGVTQSPTHLIKTRGQQVTLRCSSQSGHNTVSWYQQALGQGPQFIFQYYREEENGRGNFPPRFSGLQFPNYSSELNVNALELDDSALYLCASSRGIRGANTGELFFGEGSRLTVL.

The rearrangement joins TRBV5-1 to TRBJ2-1; 13 positions agree with TRBD2. V trimming: 4 bases; J trimming: 1 base; junction bases outside the gene matches: 8. Germline V gives CDR1 SGHRS, CDR2 YFSETQ. This CDR3 comprises 18 residues. This chain's CDR3 is CASSIGTSGIGSYNEQFF. CDR3 DNA: TGCGCCAGCAGCATAGGGACTAGCGGGATAGGGTCCTACAATGAGCAGTTCTTC.

V is TRBV18 and J is TRBJ2-5; D not certain. This CDR3 comprises 15 residues. V was shortened by 2 bases and J by 3 bases, with 13 bases between the two germline ends. Germline CDR1 is KGHSH and CDR2 is LQKENI. CDR3 region: CASSPAQVVEETQYF. DNA of the CDR3: TGTGCCAGCTCACCAGCGCAGGTCGTGGAAGAGACCCAGTACTTC.

The V and J genes are TRBV10-3 and TRBJ2-5, with D perhaps matching TRBD2 (5 bases). The CDR3 sequence is 16 residues long. CDR1 ENHRY and CDR2 SYGVKD come from the germline V gene. V gave up 3 bases and J gave up 1 base, with 15 bases separating them. The CDR3 DNA sequence: TGTGCCATCAGTGACCAATCCCCGGGATCCCAAGAGACCCAGTACTTC. Its protein product is CAISDQSPGSQETQYF.

The chain has TRBV6-2 or TRBV6-3 and TRBJ1-4; weak D call: TRBD1 (5 bases). Germline CDR1 MNHEY, CDR2 SVGEGT. The CDR3 is 18 amino acids. The V end was cut by 5 bases, the J end by 0 bases, with 19 bases between. This CDR3 reads CASSDTLLRQTTNEKLFF. The CDR3, as DNA: TGTGCCAGCAGTGACACGTTACTAAGACAGACAACTAATGAAAAACTGTTTTTT.

The chain has TRBV20-1 and TRBJ2-7, with D maybe TRBD2 (5 bases). The CDR3 covers 11 residues. Germline V gives CDR1 DFQATT, CDR2 SNEGSKA (reference sequence). The V end was cut by 5 bases, the J end by 2 bases, with 7 bases between. Written as DNA, the CDR3 is TGCAGTGCTCCGGAGGCCTACGAGCAGTACTTC. Its protein is CSAPEAYEQYF.

The chain links TRBV11-2 to TRBJ2-5; 12 nucleotides line up with TRBD2. V lost 4 bases, J lost 4 bases, and 7 bases stayed unmatched. The CDR3 is made up of 16 amino acids. Germline V gene sequence: CDR1 SGHAT, CDR2 FQNNGV. CDR3 DNA: TGTGCCAGCAGCTGGAATCCGGGACTAGCGGGAGAGACCCAGTACTTC. The encoded protein is CASSWNPGLAGETQYF.

The J gene is TRBJ2-5, the V gene TRBV6-5; 7 positions match TRBD1. Germline-derived CDR1 and CDR2 are MNHEY and SVGAGI. The length of the CDR3 is 16 residues. J gave up 2 bases and V 0 bases, and 6 bases lay outside the gene matches. CDR3 in amino acids: CASSYSGRGQQETQYF. CDR3 sequence (DNA): TGTGCCAGCAGTTACTCGGGTAGGGGGCAACAAGAGACCCAGTACTTC.

The chain links TRBV11-2 to TRBJ1-4, with D tentatively TRBD1 (6 bases). The V end lost 7 bases, the J end lost 8 bases, and 20 bases lay between the germline ends. The CDR3 is 15 residues long. Germline values: CDR1 SGHAT, CDR2 FQNNGV. The CDR3 protein is CASTSIQGGGEKLFF. In DNA form, the CDR3 reads TGTGCCAGCACGAGCATACAGGGAGGGGGGGAAAAACTGTTTTTT. The full variable domain, its missing parts supplied by reference TRBV11-2 and TRBJ1-4, is EAGVAQSPRYKIIEKRQSVAFWCNPISGHATLYWYQQILGQGPKLLIQFQNNGVVDDSQLPKDRFSAERLKGVDSTLKIQPAKLEDSAVYLCASTSIQGGGEKLFFGSGTQLSVL.

This clone was recorded once. This chain connects TRBV25-1 to TRBJ2-1, with 7 nucleotides matching TRBD2. Losses at the gene ends were 6 bases for V and 4 bases for J; bases not matched to a gene: 9. The CDR3 runs 15 residues. Germline CDR1 is MGHDK and CDR2 is SYGVNS. The CDR3 nucleotides read TGTGCCAGCAGACCAGATTGGGAGGGGTACAATGAGCAGTTCTTC. The encoded protein is CASRPDWEGYNEQFF.

This chain connects TRBV24-1 to TRBJ2-7; 9 bases are a match to TRBD1. The CDR3 runs 14 residues. Germline CDR1 and CDR2: KGHDR and SFDVKD. V shed 4 bases and J 3 bases; nucleotides not matched to a gene: 3. CDR3 amino acids: CATSDPGQGYEQYF. Written as DNA, the CDR3 is TGTGCCACCAGTGACCCGGGACAGGGCTACGAGCAGTACTTC.

The chain is built from TRBV6-1 and TRBJ2-7; D possibly corresponds to TRBD2 (5 bases). The CDR3 is made up of 13 amino acids. V dropped 3 bases and J dropped 9 bases, with 15 bases sitting between them. Germline assignment: CDR1 MNHNS and CDR2 SASEGT. CDR3 amino acids: CASSDPRSVGQYF. CDR3 in DNA: TGTGCCAGCAGTGATCCGCGTAGCGTTGGGCAGTACTTC.

In nucleotides, the CDR3 is TGTGCCAGCACCTTGAGGGGTAGCGGGAGCTCCTACAATGAGCAGTTCTTC. Its translation: CASTLRGSGSSYNEQFF. This chain joins TRBV7-2 and TRBJ2-1; 9 bases are shared with TRBD2. There are 17 residues in the CDR3. The junction had 10 bases not matched to a gene; V was cut back by 7 bases and J by 0 bases. Looked up from germline, CDR1 is SGHTA and CDR2 is FQGNSA.

This rearrangement joins TRBV15 to TRBJ1-3; no clear D gene. V shed 5 bases and J shed 1 base, with 12 bases lying between them. This CDR3 is built from 15 residues. Germline CDR1 LNHNV, CDR2 YYDKDF (reference sequence). CDR3 DNA: TGTGCCACCAGCCAAACCAGAGGATCTGGAAACACCATATATTTT. This gives the protein CATSQTRGSGNTIYF.

The chain combines TRBV19 with TRBJ2-3, with TRBD2 matching over 8 bases. With V trimmed by 8 bases and J by 6 bases, 7 bases remained unmatched. Germline lookup yields CDR1 LNHDA and CDR2 SQIVND (reference sequence). The CDR3 contains 13 residues. CDR3 nucleotides: TGTGCCAGTGGGGCGGGGGGTACGGATACGCAGTATTTT. As protein: CASGAGGTDTQYF.

This sequence joins TRBV12-3 or TRBV12-4 and TRBJ1-1; TRBD1 might be the D (5 bases). This CDR3 has 13 amino acids. Trimming took 7 bases from V and 3 from J, leaving 12 bases between them. DNA of the CDR3: TGTGCCAGCACCTCGGGGGAGTACACTGAAGCTTTCTTT. Translated: CASTSGEYTEAFF.

The chain couples TRBV29-1 to TRBJ1-1; possible D gene TRBD1, 5 bases. Germline CDR1 is SQVTM and CDR2 is ANQGSEA. Trimming pared 6 bases from V and 6 bases from J, leaving 11 bases between. This CDR3 contains 11 residues. CDR3 sequence (DNA): TGCAGCGTCGGGGGGGAGTCTGAAGCTTTCTTT. It codes for CSVGGESEAFF.

The V call is TRBV28, the J call TRBJ1-2; possible D gene TRBD1, 5 bases. The germline CDR1 and CDR2 sequences are MDHEN and SYDVKM. The V and J ends lost 6 bases and 4 bases respectively, with 15 bases between them. There are 14 residues in the CDR3. CDR3 sequence reads: CASRGDGGTYGYTF. The CDR3 nucleotides are TGTGCCAGCAGAGGGGACGGCGGGACCTATGGCTACACCTTC.

This chain links TRBV5-1 with TRBJ2-3; 11 bases match TRBD1. Trimming took 3 bases from V and 2 from J; bases not matched to a gene: 2. The CDR3 has 15 residues. Germline CDR1 SGHRS, CDR2 YFSETQ. CDR3 amino acids: CASSSGQGDTDTQYF. The CDR3 nucleotides are TGCGCCAGCAGCTCGGGACAGGGGGACACAGATACGCAGTATTTT.

About this clone itself: Germline and junction disagree at one end, which may indicate a read error. The chain recombines TRBV7-7 with TRBJ2-7; 7 bases fit TRBD2. Germline loops: CDR1 SSHAT, CDR2 FNYEAQ (reference sequence). The CDR3 covers 15 residues. For the CDR3, the DNA is TGTGCTAGCAGCCCTTCGGGGAGGGAATTTGACGAGCAGTACTTC. Its protein product is CASSPSGREFDEQYF. The whole variable domain, remainder taken from reference TRBV7-7 and TRBJ2-7, is GAGVSQSPRYKVTKRGQDVTLRCDPISSHATLYWYQQALGQGPEFLTYFNYEAQPDKSGLPSDRFSAERPEGSISTLTIQRTEQRDSAMYRCASSPSGREFDEQYFGPGTRLTVT.

V usage is TRBV5-6 and J usage is TRBJ2-2; TRBD2 agrees at 9 bases. The CDR3 is 16 amino acids. Per germline, CDR1 SGHDT and CDR2 YYEEEE. Germline trimming cut 0 bases from V and 4 bases from J; bases unmatched to any gene: 4. The CDR3 DNA follows: TGTGCCAGCAGCTTGGGGCTAGCGGGACCCACCGGGGAGCTGTTTTTT. Protein: CASSLGLAGPTGELFF.